There are many counts of the clone carrying this T cell receptor (beta chain). This entry is derived from a study of CD8 T cells in ankylosing spondylitis. Quantitative 5'-RACE with molecular barcodes generated TCR beta libraries. Each CDR3 protein is one row after TCRdb ran MiXCR on the 5' RACE reads. The repertoire holds about 39,000 distinct CDR3 sequences, 9% to 12% seen once, with 16% in the top ten. Per germline, CDR1 DFQATT and CDR2 SNEGSKA (reference sequence). CDR3 length: 14 amino acids. V lost 3 bases to trimming and J lost 0 bases, with 10 bases between them. The sequenced sample consisted of blood, either unsorted or a sorted T cell fraction (not recorded which). The V and J genes are TRBV20-1 and TRBJ2-3; no reliable D call. This clonotype was obtained from a male donor with ankylosing spondylitis or in good health (not recorded which). The CDR3 reads CSASPADSTDTQYF. In nucleotides, the CDR3 is TGCAGTGCTAGCCCGGCGGACAGCACAGATACGCAGTATTTT.